Given below is one TCR beta chain in context. Antigen specificity is unknown. The sample comes from a study of T cell responses to AZD1222 COVID-19 vaccine. Regarding the study as a whole: Donor demographics were predominantly white British with a female majority; clonal diversity may be underestimated.

Using immunoSEQ multiplex PCR, the repertoire was profiled, and TCRdb retains in-frame clones only, with some absent. The sample lists about 170,000 clones, about 92% seen once, with around 4% in the top ten. CDR1 KGHSH and CDR2 LQKENI come from the germline V gene. The CDR3 is 15 amino acids. The V end was cut by 6 bases, the J end by 1 base, with 14 bases between. This sample comprised peripheral blood, obtained on day 0 of AZD1222 vaccination. The rearrangement joins TRBV18 to TRBJ2-3; no reliable D call. This receptor was taken from an adult in good health. The CDR3 nucleotides read TGTGCCAGCTCTCCCGACTGGCGAGGCACAGATACGCAGTATTTT. Its translation: CASSPDWRGTDTQYF.